This T cell receptor (beta chain) originates from a study of blood T cell repertoires in COVID-19. Study at large: The origin of the acute and convalescent COVID-19 samples was the United States, Italy and Spain. The analysed material was cDNA or gDNA that came from T cells, B-cell-depleted T cells, or PBMCs.

Per germline, CDR1 MNHEY and CDR2 SVGAGI. The length of the CDR3 is 13 residues. Trimming shortened V by 2 bases and J by 9 bases, and 11 bases separated the two germline ends. TCRdb's copy holds only in-frame clones and misses some; the assay was immunoSEQ multiplex PCR. Found here are about 440,000 clones, approximately 88% of them singletons; the top ten hold roughly 13%. J is TRBJ2-1 and V is TRBV6-5; D call uncertain. Sequenced sample: peripheral blood. The sequence was obtained from a woman between 45 and 65 years old with COVID-19, enrolled during active disease. CDR3 region: CASSYRGYGEQFF. CDR3 sequence (DNA): TGTGCCAGCAGTTACCGAGGTTATGGTGAGCAGTTCTTC.